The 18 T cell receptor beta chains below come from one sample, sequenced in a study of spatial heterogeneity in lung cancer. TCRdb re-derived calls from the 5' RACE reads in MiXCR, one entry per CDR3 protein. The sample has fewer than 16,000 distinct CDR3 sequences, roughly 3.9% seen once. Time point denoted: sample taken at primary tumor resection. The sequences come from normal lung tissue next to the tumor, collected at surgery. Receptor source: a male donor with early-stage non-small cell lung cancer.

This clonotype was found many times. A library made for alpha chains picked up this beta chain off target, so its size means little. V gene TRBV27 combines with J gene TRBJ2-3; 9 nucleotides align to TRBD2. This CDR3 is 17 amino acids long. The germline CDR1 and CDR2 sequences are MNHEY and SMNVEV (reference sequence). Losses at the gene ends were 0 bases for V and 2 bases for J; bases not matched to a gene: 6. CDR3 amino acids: CASSLSPVAGDTDTQYF. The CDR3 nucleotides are TGTGCCAGCAGTTTATCCCCCGTAGCGGGAGACACAGATACGCAGTATTTT.

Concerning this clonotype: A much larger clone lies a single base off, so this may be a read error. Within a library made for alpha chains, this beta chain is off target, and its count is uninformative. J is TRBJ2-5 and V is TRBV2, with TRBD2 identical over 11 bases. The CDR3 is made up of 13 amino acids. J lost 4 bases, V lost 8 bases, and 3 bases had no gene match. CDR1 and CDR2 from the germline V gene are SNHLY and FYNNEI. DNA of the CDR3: TGTGCCAGCGGCGGACTAGCGGGAGAGACCCAGTACTTC. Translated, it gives CASGGLAGETQYF.

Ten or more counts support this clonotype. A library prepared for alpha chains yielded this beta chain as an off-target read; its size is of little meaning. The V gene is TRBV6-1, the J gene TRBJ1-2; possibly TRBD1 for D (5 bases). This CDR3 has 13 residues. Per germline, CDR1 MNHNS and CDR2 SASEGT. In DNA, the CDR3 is TGTGCAAGAAGGACAACGCAAGACTATGGCTACACCTTC. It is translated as CARRTTQDYGYTF.

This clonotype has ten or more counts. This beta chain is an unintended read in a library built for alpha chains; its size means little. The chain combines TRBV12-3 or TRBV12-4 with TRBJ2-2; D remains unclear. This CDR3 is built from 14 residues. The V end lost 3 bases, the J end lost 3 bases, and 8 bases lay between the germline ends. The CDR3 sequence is CASSFRLDTGELFF. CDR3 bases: TGTGCCAGCAGTTTCAGGCTTGACACCGGGGAGCTGTTTTTT.

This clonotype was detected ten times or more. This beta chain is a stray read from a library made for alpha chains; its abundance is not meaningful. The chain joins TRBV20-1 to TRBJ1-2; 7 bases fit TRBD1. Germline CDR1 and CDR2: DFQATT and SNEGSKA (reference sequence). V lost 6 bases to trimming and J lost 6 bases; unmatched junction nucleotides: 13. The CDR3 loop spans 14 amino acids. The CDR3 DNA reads TGCAGTGCGCAATCAGTTGTCGGGACAGATGGCTACACCTTC. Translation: CSAQSVVGTDGYTF.

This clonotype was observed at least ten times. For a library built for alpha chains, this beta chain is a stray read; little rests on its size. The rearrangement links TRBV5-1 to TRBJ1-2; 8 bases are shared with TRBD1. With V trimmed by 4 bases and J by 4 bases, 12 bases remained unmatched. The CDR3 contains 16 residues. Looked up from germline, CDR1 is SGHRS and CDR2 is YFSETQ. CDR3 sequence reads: CASSQIEAGGPYGYTF. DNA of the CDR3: TGCGCCAGCAGCCAAATCGAGGCAGGGGGCCCCTATGGCTACACCTTC.

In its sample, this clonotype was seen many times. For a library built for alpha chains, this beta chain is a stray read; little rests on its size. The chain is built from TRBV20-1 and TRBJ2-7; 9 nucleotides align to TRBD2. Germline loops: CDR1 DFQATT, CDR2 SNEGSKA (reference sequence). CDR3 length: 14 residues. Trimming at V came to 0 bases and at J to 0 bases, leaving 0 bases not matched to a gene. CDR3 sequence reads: CSARDSGSSYEQYF. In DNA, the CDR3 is TGCAGTGCTAGAGATAGCGGGAGCTCCTACGAGCAGTACTTC.

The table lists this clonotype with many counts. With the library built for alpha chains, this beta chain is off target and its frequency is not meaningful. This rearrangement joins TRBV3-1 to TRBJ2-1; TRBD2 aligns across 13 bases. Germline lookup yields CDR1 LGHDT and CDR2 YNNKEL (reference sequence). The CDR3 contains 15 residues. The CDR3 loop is CSTGTSGTSYNEQFF. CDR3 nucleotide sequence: TGTTCCACCGGGACTAGCGGGACCTCCTACAATGAGCAGTTCTTC.

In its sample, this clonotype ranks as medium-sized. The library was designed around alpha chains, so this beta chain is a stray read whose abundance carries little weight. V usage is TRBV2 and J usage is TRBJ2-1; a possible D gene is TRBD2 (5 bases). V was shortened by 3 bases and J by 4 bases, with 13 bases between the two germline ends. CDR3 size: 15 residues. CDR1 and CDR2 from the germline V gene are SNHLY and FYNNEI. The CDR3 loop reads CASSEWGDGYNEQFF. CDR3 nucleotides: TGTGCCAGCAGTGAGTGGGGAGATGGGTACAATGAGCAGTTCTTC.

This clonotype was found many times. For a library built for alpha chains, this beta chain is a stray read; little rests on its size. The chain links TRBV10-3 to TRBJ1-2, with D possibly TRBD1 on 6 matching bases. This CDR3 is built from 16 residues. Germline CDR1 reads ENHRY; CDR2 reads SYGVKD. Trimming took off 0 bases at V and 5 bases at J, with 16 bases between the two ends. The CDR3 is CAISESWSGDEYGYTF. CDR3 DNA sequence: TGTGCCATCAGTGAGTCGTGGTCAGGGGATGAATATGGCTACACCTTC.

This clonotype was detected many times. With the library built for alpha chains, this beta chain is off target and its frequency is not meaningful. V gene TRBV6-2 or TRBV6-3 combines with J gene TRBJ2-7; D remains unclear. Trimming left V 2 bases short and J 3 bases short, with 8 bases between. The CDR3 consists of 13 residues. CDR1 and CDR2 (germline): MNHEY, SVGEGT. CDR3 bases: TGTGCCAGCAGTTACAGGGCCCACTACGAGCAGTACTTC. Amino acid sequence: CASSYRAHYEQYF.

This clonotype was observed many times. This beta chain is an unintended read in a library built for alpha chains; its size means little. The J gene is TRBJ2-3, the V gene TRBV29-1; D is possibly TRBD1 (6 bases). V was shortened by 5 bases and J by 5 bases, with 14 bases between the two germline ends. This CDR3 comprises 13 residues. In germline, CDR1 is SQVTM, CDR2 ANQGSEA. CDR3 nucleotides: TGCAGCGTTCCCGGGACACCTCGAGATACGCAGTATTTT. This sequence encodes CSVPGTPRDTQYF.

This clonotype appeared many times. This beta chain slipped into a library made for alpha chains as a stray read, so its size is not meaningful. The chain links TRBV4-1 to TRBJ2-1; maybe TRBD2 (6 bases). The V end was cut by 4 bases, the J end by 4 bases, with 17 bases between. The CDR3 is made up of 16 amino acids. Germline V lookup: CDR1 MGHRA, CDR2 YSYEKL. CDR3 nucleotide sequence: TGCGCCAGCAGCCCGGTACTAGCACTACAATACAATGAGCAGTTCTTC. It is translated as CASSPVLALQYNEQFF.

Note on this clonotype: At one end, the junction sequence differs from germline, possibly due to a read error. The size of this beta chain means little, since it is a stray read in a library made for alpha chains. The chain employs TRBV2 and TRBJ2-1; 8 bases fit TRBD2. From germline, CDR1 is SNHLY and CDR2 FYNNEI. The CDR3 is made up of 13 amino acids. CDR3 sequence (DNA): TGTGCCAGCAGGGGGGGAGGCGGGAGGCTTACCATCTTC. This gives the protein CASRGGGGRLTIF. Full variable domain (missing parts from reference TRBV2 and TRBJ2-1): EPEVTQTPSHQVTQMGQEVILRCVPISNHLYFYWYRQILGQKVEFLVSFYNNEISEKSEIFDDQFSVERPDGSNFTLKIRSTKLEDSAMYFCASRGGGGRLTIFGPGTRLTVL.

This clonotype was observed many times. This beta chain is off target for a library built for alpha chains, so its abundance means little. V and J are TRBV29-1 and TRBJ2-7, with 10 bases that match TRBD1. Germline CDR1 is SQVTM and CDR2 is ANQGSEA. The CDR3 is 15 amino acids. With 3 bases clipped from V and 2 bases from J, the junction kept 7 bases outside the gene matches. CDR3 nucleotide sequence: TGCAGCGTTGACCGGGACAGGGGAAAACCCTACGAGCAGTACTTC. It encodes CSVDRDRGKPYEQYF.

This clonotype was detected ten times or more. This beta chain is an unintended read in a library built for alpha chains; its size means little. The CDR3 DNA is TGTGCCAGCAGCTTAGGTCCCGCCACAGATACGCAGTATTTT. Residues: CASSLGPATDTQYF. The V and J genes are TRBV7-2 and TRBJ2-3; the D is unclear. CDR1 SGHTA and CDR2 FQGNSA come from the germline V gene. This CDR3 contains 14 residues. Trimming took 1 base from V and 2 from J, leaving 7 bases between them.

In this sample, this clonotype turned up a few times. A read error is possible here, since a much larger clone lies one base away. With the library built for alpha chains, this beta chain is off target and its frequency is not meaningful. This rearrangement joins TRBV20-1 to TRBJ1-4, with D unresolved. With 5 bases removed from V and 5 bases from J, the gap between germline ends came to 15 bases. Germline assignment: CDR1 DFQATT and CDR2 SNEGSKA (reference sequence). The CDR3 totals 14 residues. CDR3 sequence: CSADFNDPNEKLFF. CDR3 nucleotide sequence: TGCAGTGCTGACTTCAACGATCCCAATGAAAAACTGTTTTTT.

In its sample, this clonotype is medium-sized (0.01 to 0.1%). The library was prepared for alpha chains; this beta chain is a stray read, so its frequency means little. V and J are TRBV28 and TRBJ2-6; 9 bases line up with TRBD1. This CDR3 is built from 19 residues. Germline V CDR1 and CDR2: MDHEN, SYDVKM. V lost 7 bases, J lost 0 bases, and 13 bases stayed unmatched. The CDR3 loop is CASTQDRDRDYSGANVLTF. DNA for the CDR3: TGTGCCAGCACCCAAGACCGGGACAGGGATTACTCTGGGGCCAACGTCCTGACTTTC. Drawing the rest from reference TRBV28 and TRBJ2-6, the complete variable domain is DVKVTQSSRYLVKRTGEKVFLECVQDMDHENMFWYRQDPGLGLRLIYFSYDVKMKEKGDIPEGYSVSREKKERFSLILESASTNQTSMYLCASTQDRDRDYSGANVLTFGAGSRLTVL.